Below are 25 T cell receptor beta chains sequenced from a single sample in a study of blood T cell repertoires in COVID-19. Data came from immunoSEQ multiplex PCR; TCRdb stores just in-frame clones and leaves some out. The table has around 220,000 clones, roughly 84% seen once. Sequences were obtained from PBMCs or T cells enriched from blood (not recorded which). The receptors were sampled from a woman between 35 and 50 years old who had recovered from COVID-19.

As for this clone: Other nucleotide sequences from this sample produce the same CDR3. J is TRBJ1-5 and V is TRBV28; D is uncertain. Germline CDR1 reads MDHEN; CDR2 reads SYDVKM. There are 12 residues in the CDR3. Trimming took off 5 bases at V and 2 bases at J, with 4 bases between the two ends. Here the CDR3 reads CASSSGNQPQHF. DNA of the CDR3: TGTGCCAGCAGTAGCGGCAATCAGCCCCAGCATTTT.

This chain's CDR3 is CASRPPGGRGETQYF. In DNA, the CDR3 is TGTGCCAGCAGACCTCCCGGGGGGCGGGGAGAGACCCAGTACTTC. This chain joins TRBV28 and TRBJ2-5; TRBD2 is a possible D gene (7 bases). Germline assignment: CDR1 MDHEN and CDR2 SYDVKM. The length of the CDR3 is 15 residues. Trimming stripped 6 bases from V and 4 bases from J, with 18 bases between.

The chain employs TRBV18 and TRBJ2-7, with 10 bases that match TRBD1. Germline V gives CDR1 KGHSH, CDR2 LQKENI. This CDR3 is 15 amino acids long. V lost 4 bases, J lost 6 bases, and 9 bases stayed unmatched. Here the CDR3 reads CASSRTGTGVFEQYF. The CDR3 bases are TGTGCCAGCTCACGTACCGGGACAGGGGTATTCGAGCAGTACTTC.

The chain combines TRBV7-8 with TRBJ2-4, with D possibly matching TRBD2 (5 bases). Trimming left V 0 bases short and J 7 bases short, with 13 bases between. CDR1 is SGHVS and CDR2 is FQNEAQ in the germline V gene. The CDR3 runs 15 residues. The CDR3 DNA follows: TGTGCCAGCAGCTTAGCTGGTCCACCGGGGAACATTCAGTACTTC. Amino acids: CASSLAGPPGNIQYF.

The genes are TRBV20-1 and TRBJ1-1; D is unclear. The germline V gene has CDR1 DFQATT and CDR2 SNEGSKA (reference sequence). Trimming pared 3 bases from V and 0 bases from J, leaving 11 bases between. This CDR3 contains 14 residues. The CDR3 nucleotides read TGCAGTGCTAGTTCCGGAGGGATGAACACTGAAGCTTTCTTT. It translates to CSASSGGMNTEAFF.

The gene calls are TRBV9 and TRBJ2-2; the D is unclear. Trimming took off 0 bases at V and 5 bases at J, with 5 bases between the two ends. In germline, CDR1 is SGDLS, CDR2 YYNGEE. The CDR3 consists of 13 residues. The CDR3 DNA reads TGTGCCAGCAGCGTAGACGGTACCGGGGAGCTGTTTTTT. Its protein product is CASSVDGTGELFF.

CDR3 region: CASSLDTGSGGNTIYF. As DNA, the CDR3 is TGCGCCAGCAGCTTGGATACAGGGAGCGGTGGAAACACCATATATTTT. This chain joins TRBV5-1 and TRBJ1-3; perhaps TRBD1 as D (6 bases). V lost 0 bases and J 3 bases, leaving 13 bases between the germline ends. The CDR3 loop spans 16 amino acids. Germline assignment: CDR1 SGHRS and CDR2 YFSETQ. Complete variable domain (other parts from reference TRBV5-1 and TRBJ1-3): KAGVTQTPRYLIKTRGQQVTLSCSPISGHRSVSWYQQTPGQGLQFLFEYFSETQRNKGNFPGRFSGRQFSNSRSEMNVSTLELGDSALYLCASSLDTGSGGNTIYFGEGSWLTVV.

The chain employs TRBV9 and TRBJ2-7, with TRBD1 matching 7 bases. The CDR3 totals 14 residues. J gave up 5 bases and V 0 bases, and 5 bases lay outside the gene matches. The V gene's germline CDR1 is SGDLS and CDR2 YYNGEE. The CDR3 is CASSVVIQGDEQYV. CDR3 DNA sequence: TGTGCCAGCAGCGTAGTTATCCAGGGGGACGAGCAGTACGTC.

This clone was seen just once. The chain combines TRBV19 with TRBJ2-7, with TRBD2 identical over 11 bases. Germline lookup yields CDR1 LNHDA and CDR2 SQIVND (reference sequence). V trimming: 3 bases; J trimming: 2 bases; junction bases outside the gene matches: 3. The CDR3 has 15 residues. The CDR3 loop is CASSMGLADTYEQYF. DNA of the CDR3: TGTGCCAGTAGTATGGGACTAGCGGACACCTACGAGCAGTACTTC.

The chain has TRBV7-9 and TRBJ1-4, with 10 bases aligning to TRBD1. Germline V gene sequence: CDR1 SEHNR, CDR2 FQNEAQ (reference sequence). The V gene end was trimmed by 5 bases and the J gene end by 8 bases; junction bases not matched to a gene: 5. The CDR3 is 14 residues long. The CDR3 loop is CASSRGTGEEKLFF. CDR3 coding DNA: TGTGCCAGCAGCAGAGGGACAGGGGAGGAAAAACTGTTTTTT.

This sequence joins TRBV27 and TRBJ2-1; D possibly corresponds to TRBD2 (6 bases). The CDR3 has 14 amino acids. CDR1 MNHEY and CDR2 SMNVEV come from the germline V gene (reference sequence). V lost 4 bases to trimming and J lost 7 bases, with 14 bases between them. CDR3 amino acids: CASSSRTLANEQFF. The CDR3 DNA sequence: TGTGCCAGCAGTTCCCGAACTCTAGCGAATGAGCAGTTCTTC.

The CDR3 sequence is CASSLGTGVNTEAFF. The CDR3 DNA reads TGCGCCAGCAGCTTGGGAACAGGGGTGAACACTGAAGCTTTCTTT. The rearrangement links TRBV5-1 to TRBJ1-1, with 7 bases matching TRBD1. V was pared by 0 bases and J by 0 bases, with 2 bases of the junction left unmatched. CDR1 and CDR2 (germline): SGHRS, YFSETQ. The CDR3 has 15 residues.

The chain recombines TRBV4-1 with TRBJ2-3; the D gene is possibly TRBD1 (6 bases). The CDR3 totals 17 residues. Germline V gene lookup returns CDR1 MGHRA and CDR2 YSYEKL. V lost 2 bases to trimming and J lost 4 bases, with 19 bases between them. Written as DNA, the CDR3 is TGCGCCAGCAGCCAATCCCCTGCACAGGGAGCCCCAGATACGCAGTATTTT. Translated, it gives CASSQSPAQGAPDTQYF.

The genes are TRBV19 and TRBJ1-3, with 7 bases aligning to TRBD1. Germline trimming cut 6 bases from V and 4 bases from J; bases unmatched to any gene: 9. Germline assignment: CDR1 LNHDA and CDR2 SQIVND (reference sequence). This CDR3 is 15 amino acids long. Written as DNA, the CDR3 is TGTGCCAGTAGCGACCCAGGGGGTCTGGGAAACACCATATATTTT. Translated: CASSDPGGLGNTIYF.

The chain recombines TRBV7-9 with TRBJ2-1; D gene ambiguous. Between the trimmed V and J ends, which lost 9 bases and 2 bases, there was a span of 8 bases. Germline assignment: CDR1 SEHNR and CDR2 FQNEAQ (reference sequence). CDR3 length: 12 amino acids. The CDR3 DNA is TGTGCCAGTTTCTCCGCCTACAATGAGCAGTTCTTC. As protein: CASFSAYNEQFF.

The chain couples TRBV18 to TRBJ2-1; 7 positions match TRBD2. Germline assignment: CDR1 KGHSH and CDR2 LQKENI. The CDR3 covers 16 residues. J was trimmed by 6 bases and V by 2 bases; bases with no gene match: 10. The CDR3 sequence: CASSPRLAGVGNEQFF. In DNA, the CDR3 is TGTGCCAGCTCACCAAGGTTGGCGGGAGTAGGCAATGAGCAGTTCTTC.

The chain is built from TRBV6-5 and TRBJ1-2, with 8 bases identical to TRBD1. The J segment lost 4 bases and the V segment lost 4 bases, leaving 5 bases of the junction unmatched. The CDR3 sequence is 14 residues long. Germline values: CDR1 MNHEY, CDR2 SVGAGI. This CDR3 reads CASSLTGEGYGYTF. CDR3 DNA sequence: TGTGCCAGCAGTTTGACAGGGGAGGGCTATGGCTACACCTTC.

The chain has TRBV10-2 and TRBJ2-7; D may be TRBD2 (7 bases). From germline, CDR1 is WSHSY and CDR2 SAAADI. This CDR3 contains 16 residues. V was shortened by 3 bases and J by 2 bases, with 17 bases between the two germline ends. The CDR3 DNA reads TGCGCCAGCAGTGATGGGGGGGCGATACCCACCTACGAGCAGTACTTC. Its translation: CASSDGGAIPTYEQYF.

In its sample, this clone was seen many times. This rearrangement joins TRBV19 to TRBJ2-1, with TRBD2 matching over 9 bases. This CDR3 comprises 16 residues. Germline V gene data show CDR1 as LNHDA and CDR2 as SQIVND (reference sequence). The V and J ends lost 5 bases and 2 bases, in that order; junction bases with no gene match: 7. The CDR3, as DNA: TGTGCCAGTAGTCACTCAGCGGGAGGAACCTACAATGAGCAGTTCTTC. Translating gives CASSHSAGGTYNEQFF. The whole variable domain, remainder taken from reference TRBV19 and TRBJ2-1, is DGGITQSPKYLFRKEGQNVTLSCEQNLNHDAMYWYRQDPGQGLRLIYYSQIVNDFQKGDIAEGYSVSREKKESFPLTVTSAQKNPTAFYLCASSHSAGGTYNEQFFGPGTRLTVL.

The CDR3 DNA reads TGTGCCAGCAGCCTGGACAGGCCCCGCTATCAGCCCCAGCATTTT. It specifies CASSLDRPRYQPQHF. The chain has TRBV6-2 or TRBV6-3 and TRBJ1-5; 7 bases map to TRBD1. The CDR3 runs 15 residues. Germline trimming cut 6 bases from V and 5 bases from J; bases unmatched to any gene: 10. Germline V lookup: CDR1 MNHEY, CDR2 SVGEGT.

This clone was counted once. The chain couples TRBV30 to TRBJ1-1, with TRBD1 as a possible D gene (6 bases). Trimming took off 2 bases at V and 4 bases at J, with 8 bases between the two ends. Germline lookup yields CDR1 GTSNPN and CDR2 SVGIG (reference sequence). The CDR3 sequence is 12 residues long. The DNA of the CDR3 is TGTGCCTGGAGTTGGGGGCGCACTGAAGCTTTCTTT. It encodes CAWSWGRTEAFF.

The chain couples TRBV5-1 to TRBJ1-1; no clear D. Deletions cut 1 base from V and 1 base from J, with 8 bases between. This CDR3 contains 14 residues. Germline CDR1 is SGHRS and CDR2 is YFSETQ. This CDR3 reads CASSLPGKNTEAFF. DNA of the CDR3: TGCGCCAGCAGCTTGCCGGGAAAGAACACTGAAGCTTTCTTT.

The chain has TRBV30 and TRBJ2-1, with 9 bases fitting TRBD2. This CDR3 is built from 17 residues. V lost 5 bases, J lost 5 bases, and 16 bases stayed unmatched. Germline-derived CDR1 and CDR2 are GTSNPN and SVGIG (reference sequence). The CDR3 bases are TGTGCCTGGGGTCAGGGCGGTAGCGGGAGAGGGGACAATGAGCAGTTCTTC. This codes for CAWGQGGSGRGDNEQFF.

The V gene is TRBV19, the J gene TRBJ2-3, with 7 bases that match TRBD1. The ends lost 2 bases at V and 5 bases at J; junction bases unmatched: 4. CDR1 and CDR2 from the germline V gene are LNHDA and SQIVND (reference sequence). The CDR3 has 14 amino acids. The CDR3 DNA sequence: TGTGCCAGTAGTATAAAGGGGGCTGGAGATACGCAGTATTTT. It codes for CASSIKGAGDTQYF.

The gene calls are TRBV6-5 and TRBJ1-2, with 7 bases fitting TRBD1. Germline V gene lookup returns CDR1 MNHEY and CDR2 SVGAGI. After removal of 9 bases from V and 3 bases from J, the junction contained 13 bases not matched to a gene. The CDR3 runs 15 residues. Written as DNA, the CDR3 is TGTGCCAGTTGGGACAGCCTCCCTCCGGACTATGGCTACACCTTC. Its translation is CASWDSLPPDYGYTF.